The clone carrying this TCR beta chain was observed a few times. The antigen is unknown. This sample stems from a study of early T cells in non-severe SARS-CoV-2 infection. Study-level information: Sequenced bulk RNA came from whole blood that was unsorted, and chains were unpaired.

In the library, individual cDNA molecules carried attached unique molecular identifiers. TCRdb re-called the 5' RACE reads with MiXCR, one entry per CDR3 protein. The table shows some 30,000 distinct CDR3 sequences, with about 4.6% occurring only once. Overall study findings and caveats: VDJdb matching skewed toward anti-spike CD8 responses, missing private and CD4 specificities.

Source: whole blood, taken at baseline. The source of this sequence is an adult who was a healthcare worker with PCR-confirmed SARS-CoV-2 infection or an uninfected control (not recorded which).

The CDR3 nucleotides are TGTGCCAGCAGCTTAGTGTACACCGGGGAGCTGTTTTTT. Translated: CASSLVYTGELFF. The rearrangement uses TRBV11-3 and TRBJ2-2; D is ambiguous. V shed 1 base and J shed 3 bases, with 3 bases lying between them. The CDR3 covers 13 residues. The germline gives CDR1 SGHNT, CDR2 YENEEA. Combining the CDR3 with reference TRBV11-3 and TRBJ2-2 gives the whole variable domain EAGVVQSPRYKIIEKKQPVAFWCNPISGHNTLYWYLQNLGQGPELLIRYENEEAVDDSQLPKDRFSAERLKGVDSTLKIQPAELGDSAVYLCASSLVYTGELFFGEGSRLTVL.